This TCR beta chain derives from a study of graft-versus-host responses after intestinal transplantation. Study context: Anti-thymocyte globulin induction, then tacrolimus and steroids for about three years, went to all recipients.

The study, taken as a whole, reports: Ileal or blood samples showed some GvH clones first, and such clones were also found in recipient marrow. When patients had graft-donor T cell macrochimerism, their allografts held high graft-versus-host to host-versus-graft clonal ratios. Early post-transplant HvG declines were associated with peak circulating GvH clone levels.

Comments on this clone: Antigen unknown.

Assay used: immunoSEQ multiplex PCR; TCRdb lists only in-frame clones, some missing. The sample comprises approximately 16,000 clones, approximately 88% of which are singletons, and 5% to 6.5% rests with the top ten. This CDR3 contains 15 residues. The V and J ends lost 3 bases and 6 bases, in that order; junction bases with no gene match: 8. The germline V gene encodes CDR1 MNHNS and CDR2 SASEGT. The TCR originated in a human patient who received an intestinal transplant, so some T cells may come from the graft donor. Source: PBMCs, taken about 110 days after intestinal transplant. This chain links TRBV6-1 with TRBJ2-1; TRBD2 aligns across 7 bases. The CDR3 is CASSDGLAVPNEQFF. The CDR3 DNA is TGTGCCAGCAGTGATGGTCTAGCGGTTCCCAATGAGCAGTTCTTC.